These 18 T cell receptor beta chains came from one sample sequenced in a study of cytomegalovirus exposure and HLA in healthy donors. PCR employed 60 Vbeta and 13 Jbeta primers. The data were produced by immunoSEQ multiplex PCR, yet TCRdb's version contains in-frame clones alone and is incomplete. Here the sample spans 160,000 or so clones, 72% being singletons. Sequenced material: PBMCs. Source of these receptors: a human donor in good health.

This clone was seen a handful of times. This chain joins TRBV6-5 and TRBJ1-2; TRBD1 is a possible D gene (5 bases). Trimming pared 6 bases from V and 6 bases from J, leaving 20 bases between. This CDR3 is 15 amino acids long. Germline CDR1 and CDR2: MNHEY and SVGAGI. The DNA for the CDR3 is TGTGCCAGCAGGTCCTCCGGGGGGGGACGGAATGGCTACACCTTC. It yields the protein CASRSSGGGRNGYTF.

This clone was detected only a few times. The CDR3 nucleotides are TGTGCCAGCTCGGGAACCGGTAGGGATACGCAGTATTTT. Protein product: CASSGTGRDTQYF. The chain couples TRBV2 to TRBJ2-3, with a possible D match to TRBD2 (5 bases). Trimming shortened V by 8 bases and J by 6 bases, and 15 bases separated the two germline ends. The length of the CDR3 is 13 residues. From germline, CDR1 is SNHLY and CDR2 FYNNEI.

This chain uses TRBV11-2 with TRBJ2-1, with D possibly TRBD2 on 6 matching bases. This CDR3 spans 12 amino acids. Germline CDR1 reads SGHAT; CDR2 reads FQNNGV. Trimming took off 4 bases at V and 16 bases at J, with 17 bases between the two ends. CDR3 protein: CASSSPGRGGFF. The CDR3 DNA reads TGTGCCAGCAGCTCGCCGGGAAGGGGAGGTTTCTTC.

This clone was seen only a few times. The chain carries TRBV5-4 and TRBJ2-7; 9 positions agree with TRBD2. This CDR3 is 16 amino acids long. V was clipped by 3 bases and J by 0 bases; unmatched bases: 7. Germline V gives CDR1 SGHNT, CDR2 YYREEE (reference sequence). CDR3 nucleotide sequence: TGTGCCAGCAGCTCCGCAAGGACTAGCGCCTCCTACGAGCAGTACTTC. Translating gives CASSSARTSASYEQYF.

The chain recombines TRBV27 with TRBJ2-3, with 10 bases fitting TRBD2. Germline V gene lookup returns CDR1 MNHEY and CDR2 SMNVEV (reference sequence). CDR3 length: 15 residues. V lost 7 bases, J lost 5 bases, and 9 bases stayed unmatched. The CDR3 loop is CASTHGTSEVDTQYF. The DNA of the CDR3 is TGTGCCAGCACCCATGGGACTAGCGAGGTAGATACGCAGTATTTT.

This chain uses TRBV4-1 with TRBJ2-5, with 9 bases aligning to TRBD1. CDR3 length equals 15 residues. In germline, CDR1 is MGHRA, CDR2 YSYEKL. J lost 5 bases, V lost 3 bases, and 7 bases had no gene match. In nucleotides, the CDR3 is TGCGCCAGCAGCCACGGACAGGGGTCTTTCGAGACCCAGTACTTC. Protein sequence: CASSHGQGSFETQYF.

CDR3 nucleotide sequence: TGTGCCAGCAGCTTAGGTGAGTTCGCTGAAGCTTTCTTT. Amino acid sequence: CASSLGEFAEAFF. The chain employs TRBV11-1 and TRBJ1-1; D is uncertain. In germline, CDR1 is SGHAT, CDR2 FQDESV (reference sequence). V was shortened by 1 base and J by 6 bases, with 9 bases between the two germline ends. This CDR3 comprises 13 residues.

The gene calls are TRBV10-1 and TRBJ2-1, with 12 bases that match TRBD2. CDR1 is WNHNN, CDR2 SYGVQD, per germline (reference sequence). CDR3 length equals 17 residues. V shed 4 bases, J shed 4 bases, and the junction held 8 bases outside the gene matches. This chain's CDR3 is CASSARTSGALYNEQFF. CDR3 bases: TGCGCCAGCAGTGCCCGGACTAGCGGGGCCCTTTACAATGAGCAGTTCTTC.

The CDR3 coding sequence is TGTGCCAGCAGCGACGCCCGACTAGCGGGCACAGATACGCAGTATTTT. Its translation is CASSDARLAGTDTQYF. The chain combines TRBV5-4 with TRBJ2-3; TRBD2 agrees at 9 bases. This CDR3 spans 16 amino acids. J gave up 1 base and V 4 bases, and 7 bases lay outside the gene matches. Per germline, CDR1 SGHNT and CDR2 YYREEE (reference sequence).

The chain links TRBV5-1 to TRBJ1-1; D perhaps matches TRBD1 (5 bases). This CDR3 spans 14 amino acids. V dropped 7 bases and J dropped 7 bases, with 20 bases sitting between them. Germline loops: CDR1 SGHRS, CDR2 YFSETQ. Written as DNA, the CDR3 is TGCGCCAGCGGGCCCGGGGGAGGGCTTGGTGAAGCTTTCTTT. It translates to CASGPGGGLGEAFF.

The DNA for the CDR3 is TGTGCTAGTGGTTTGGCTACCCAGACCCTCTCTCCGGGGAATGAGCAGTTCTTC. Encoded protein: CASGLATQTLSPGNEQFF. The chain links TRBV12-5 to TRBJ2-1; tentative D call: TRBD2 (5 bases). V shed 1 base and J shed 7 bases, with 23 bases lying between them. This CDR3 has 18 amino acids. Per the germline V gene, CDR1 is LGHNT and CDR2 is FRNRAP.

This chain uses TRBV5-6 with TRBJ1-5; the match to TRBD1 covers 10 bases. The CDR3 is 14 residues long. Germline V gives CDR1 SGHDT, CDR2 YYEEEE. V gave up 4 bases and J gave up 4 bases; unmatched junction bases: 2. CDR3 in DNA: TGTGCCAGCAGCGCGGGACAGGGGAATCAGCCCCAGCATTTT. Translating gives CASSAGQGNQPQHF.

The chain is built from TRBV6-4 and TRBJ2-3, with D tentatively TRBD2 (5 bases). CDR3 length: 13 residues. V lost 3 bases and J 5 bases, leaving 9 bases between the germline ends. Germline CDR1 MRHNA, CDR2 SNTAGT. The CDR3 DNA sequence: TGTGCCAGCAGTGAGGAGGAGCGAGATACGCAGTATTTT. It translates to CASSEEERDTQYF.

The J gene is TRBJ2-5, the V gene TRBV30, with TRBD2 matching over 9 bases. Germline CDR1 GTSNPN, CDR2 SVGIG (reference sequence). CDR3 length: 15 amino acids. V lost 0 bases to trimming and J lost 4 bases; unmatched junction nucleotides: 6. The CDR3 region is CAWSVGGSGGETQYF. CDR3 DNA: TGTGCCTGGAGTGTGGGGGGTAGCGGGGGAGAGACCCAGTACTTC.

CDR3 bases: TGTGCCTGGAGCCCAGGACAGGGAAGATCACCCCTCCACTTT. Amino acid sequence: CAWSPGQGRSPLHF. The J gene is TRBJ1-6, the V gene TRBV30, with 8 bases fitting TRBD1. The trim removed 3 bases at V and 10 bases at J, leaving 8 bases unmatched. The V gene's germline CDR1 is GTSNPN and CDR2 SVGIG (reference sequence). The CDR3 runs 14 residues.

This clone occurred a few times. A junction boundary mismatches the germline segment, possibly from a read error. The chain carries TRBV7-3 and TRBJ1-2, with D perhaps TRBD1 (6 bases). In germline, CDR1 is SGHTA, CDR2 FQGTGA. This CDR3 is 13 amino acids long. The CDR3 region has the DNA TGTGCCAGCAGCCTAACGGACAGAGATGGCTACACCTTC. This translates into CASSLTDRDGYTF.

This sequence joins TRBV25-1 and TRBJ2-4; no reliable D call. CDR1 and CDR2 (germline): MGHDK, SYGVNS. The V and J ends lost 3 bases and 2 bases respectively, with 8 bases between them. The CDR3 totals 14 residues. This CDR3 is CASSDTDSKNIQYF. The DNA for the CDR3 is TGTGCCAGCAGTGACACTGATTCCAAAAACATTCAGTACTTC.

The V and J genes are TRBV5-1 and TRBJ2-7; 9 bases map to TRBD1. From germline, CDR1 is SGHRS and CDR2 YFSETQ. The CDR3 loop spans 13 amino acids. The V and J ends lost 3 bases and 6 bases, in that order; junction bases with no gene match: 4. The CDR3 region has the DNA TGCGCCAGCAGCTCGCAGACAGGGGGCGAGCAGTACTTC. It specifies CASSSQTGGEQYF.